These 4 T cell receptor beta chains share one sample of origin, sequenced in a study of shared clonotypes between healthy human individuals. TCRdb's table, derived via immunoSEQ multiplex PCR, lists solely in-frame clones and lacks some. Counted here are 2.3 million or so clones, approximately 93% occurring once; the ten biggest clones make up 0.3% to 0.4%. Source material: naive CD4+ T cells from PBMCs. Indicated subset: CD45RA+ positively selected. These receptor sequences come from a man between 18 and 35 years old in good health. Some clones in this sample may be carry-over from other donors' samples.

CDR3 bases: TGTGCCTGGAGCCTCAGGGTTGGCTATGGCTACACCTTC. As protein: CAWSLRVGYGYTF. The J gene is TRBJ1-2, the V gene TRBV30; perhaps TRBD1 as D (5 bases). Trimming left V 3 bases short and J 4 bases short, with 12 bases between. From germline, CDR1 is GTSNPN and CDR2 SVGIG (reference sequence). The CDR3 consists of 13 residues. Supplemented by reference TRBV30 and TRBJ1-2, the full variable domain reads SQTIHQWPATLVQPVGSPLSLECTVEGTSNPNLYWYRQAAGRGLQLLFYSVGIGQISSEVPQNLSASRPQDRQFILSSKKLLLSDSGFYLCAWSLRVGYGYTFGSGTRLTVV.

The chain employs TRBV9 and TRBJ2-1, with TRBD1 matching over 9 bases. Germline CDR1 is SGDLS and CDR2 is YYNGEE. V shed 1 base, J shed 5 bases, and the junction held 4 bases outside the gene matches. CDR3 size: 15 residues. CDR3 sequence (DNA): TGTGCCAGCAGCGTACTGACAGGGGGACACAATGAGCAGTTCTTC. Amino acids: CASSVLTGGHNEQFF.

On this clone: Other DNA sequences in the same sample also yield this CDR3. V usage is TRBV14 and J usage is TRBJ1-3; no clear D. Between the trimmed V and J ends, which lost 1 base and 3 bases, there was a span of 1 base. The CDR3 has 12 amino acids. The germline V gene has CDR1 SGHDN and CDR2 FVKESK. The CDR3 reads CASSQVGNTIYF. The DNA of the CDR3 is TGTGCCAGCAGCCAAGTTGGAAACACCATATATTTT.

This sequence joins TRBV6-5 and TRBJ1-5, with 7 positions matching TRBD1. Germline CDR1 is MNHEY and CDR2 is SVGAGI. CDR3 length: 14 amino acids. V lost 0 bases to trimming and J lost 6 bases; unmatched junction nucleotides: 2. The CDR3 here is CASSYSEGAQPQHF. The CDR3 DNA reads TGTGCCAGCAGTTACTCAGAGGGGGCTCAGCCCCAGCATTTT.